This T cell receptor beta chain is drawn from a study of cytomegalovirus exposure and HLA in healthy donors. V shed 2 bases and J 2 bases; nucleotides not matched to a gene: 8. Per germline, CDR1 SGHTS and CDR2 YDEGEE. CDR3 size: 16 residues. Sequencing used immunoSEQ multiplex PCR; TCRdb keeps in-frame clones, though not all of them. The data show under 200,000 clones, 70% to 90% seen once. The origin of this receptor is a woman younger than 35 in good health and CMV-seronegative. Sequencing input: PBMCs. The chain carries TRBV5-8 and TRBJ2-7; TRBD1 agrees at 9 bases. Here the CDR3 reads CASSFVLGTGTYEQYF. Here the CDR3 DNA reads TGTGCCAGCAGCTTCGTTCTCGGGACAGGGACCTACGAGCAGTACTTC.